This T cell receptor beta chain was profiled in a study of blood T cell repertoires in COVID-19. About the study: Spain, Italy and the United States supplied samples that represented acute and convalescent COVID-19. T cells, B-cell-depleted T cells, or PBMCs supplied cDNA or gDNA.

As processed by the authors: It was from reference gene primer amplification that nucleated cell counts were estimated. Assay used: immunoSEQ multiplex PCR; TCRdb lists only in-frame clones, some missing. V and J calls plus clone size are reproduced from that table; the DNA served to infer D and trimming. The table includes 80,000 to 100,000 clones, around 85% detected once. The germline V gene encodes CDR1 MNHEY and CDR2 SVGAGI. This CDR3 is built from 14 residues. V lost 8 bases to trimming and J lost 6 bases, with 17 bases between them. The sequenced sample consisted of peripheral blood. This chain connects TRBV6-5 to TRBJ1-5; no clear D. The TCR comes from a man aged 55-75 years with acute or convalescent COVID-19. The CDR3 nucleotides read TGTGCCAGCGGCCCAAGAGGTCCATCTCAGCCCCAGCATTTT. It codes for CASGPRGPSQPQHF.